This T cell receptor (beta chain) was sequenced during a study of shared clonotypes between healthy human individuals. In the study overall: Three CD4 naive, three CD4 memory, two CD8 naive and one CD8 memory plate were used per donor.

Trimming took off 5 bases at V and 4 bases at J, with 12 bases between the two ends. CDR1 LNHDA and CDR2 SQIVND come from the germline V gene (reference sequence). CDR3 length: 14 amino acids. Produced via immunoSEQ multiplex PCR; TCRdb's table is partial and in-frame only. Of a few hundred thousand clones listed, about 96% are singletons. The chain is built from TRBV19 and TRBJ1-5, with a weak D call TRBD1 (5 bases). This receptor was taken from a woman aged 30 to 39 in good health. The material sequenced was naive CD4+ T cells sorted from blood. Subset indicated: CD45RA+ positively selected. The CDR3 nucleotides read TGTGCCAGTAGTCCGGGACGGCCGAATCAGCCCCAGCATTTT. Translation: CASSPGRPNQPQHF.